This T cell receptor (beta chain) came from a study of Graves' ophthalmopathy and Graves' hyperthyroidism. Amplification of the TCR beta CDR3 regions used RNA transcripts (as template). An initial RT-PCR round employing HTBI primers preceded a second-round multiplex PCR. In TCRdb, the multiplex PCR reads were re-called with MiXCR into one record per CDR3 protein. This repertoire shows hundreds of thousands of distinct CDR3 sequences, 35% to 45% found once; its top ten account for under 3.5%. CDR1 and CDR2 (germline): SGHTA, FQGNSA. V shed 4 bases and J 2 bases; nucleotides not matched to a gene: 9. The CDR3 is 17 amino acids. This clonotype was picked up many times.

The TCR was taken from an adult man with Graves' ophthalmopathy. Specimen: peripheral blood. J is TRBJ2-7 and V is TRBV7-2; 12 bases map to TRBD2. The CDR3 bases are TGTGCCAGCAGCTCGAGCTTACTAGCGGGGGGACCCTACGAGCAGTACTTC. It codes for CASSSSLLAGGPYEQYF.